Listed below are T cell receptor beta chains from one sample, sequenced in a study of ipilimumab plus nivolumab after autologous stem cell transplantation. The assay was immunoSEQ multiplex PCR, and TCRdb's table has in-frame clones only and misses some. The table has 12,000 or so clones, approximately 69% seen once. Sequenced material: PBMCs, taken in a trial of ipilimumab plus nivolumab as post-transplant consolidation. The source of these receptors is a male donor with diffuse large B-cell lymphoma. The CDR3 runs from the conserved cysteine through the conserved F or W.

>TRBV7-9
CASSFLGLQGEKLFF
>TRBV12-5
CASGPLGVVKQYF
>TRBV9
CASSVPRTGEGYTF
>TRBV7-2
CASSLVARNEQFF
>TRBV29-1
CRTGTGGSTGELFF
>TRBV15
CATSRDQREVATGELFF
>TRBV27
CASRLTSGAYNEQFF
>TRBV27
CASSLRLDRGASTDTQYF
>TRBV19
CASSIVAGGLYEQYF
>TRBV9
CASSNPGQGIIDEQFF
>TRBV6-1
CASSEILGLGEQYF
>TRBV29-1
CSVGAGGYSTDTQYF
>TRBV25-1
CASSDGRMNTEAFF
>TRBV9
CASSAGTHEQFF
>TRBV18
CASSPREGAGELFF
>TRBV19
CASSIRASGTGVTGELFF
>TRBV10-3
CAIRRDAGNTGELFF
>TRBV13
CASSLGNRLAGVHEQYF